The TCR beta chain under discussion was sequenced for a study of identical twins. General study results and limits: Rather than following the same donors, the conclusions depended on cross-sectional statistical analysis. Partly confounded zero-insertion analyses could result from invariant MAIT and iNKT cells.

Carrying unique molecular identifiers, the cDNA also gained a universal primer site through template switching. TCRdb processed the 5' RACE reads anew with MiXCR; each CDR3 protein has one entry. The top ten clones hold 1.5% to 2% of a sample with hundreds of thousands of distinct CDR3 sequences, approximately 6% of them seen once. This CDR3 spans 14 amino acids. V lost 1 base to trimming and J lost 5 bases, with 11 bases between them. Germline V gene sequence: CDR1 LNHDA, CDR2 SQIVND (reference sequence). Details on this clonotype: The antigen is undetermined.

The receptor was isolated from a man younger than 30 in good health. The material sequenced was naive T cells sorted from blood. The V and J genes are TRBV19 and TRBJ2-5; D is perhaps TRBD1 (5 bases). The CDR3 region is CASSIAQGSETQYF. The CDR3 nucleotides are TGTGCCAGTAGTATAGCCCAGGGTTCGGAGACCCAGTACTTC.